The text below deals with one T cell receptor (beta chain). It lacks a known antigen. No quality values exist for individual bases; no much larger clone is one base distant. The sample is drawn from a study of CD8+CD57+ T cells in acquired aplastic anemia (dated 2018 in TCRdb). A note on the overall study: A mean of around 3.3 ug of DNA, ranging from roughly 0.2 to 30 ug, was extracted from sorted CD4+ and CD8+ cells. CD8+CD57+ expansion was defined as a frequency above the mean frequency observed in healthy subjects. Overall results and qualifications from the work: Around 27 CD8+ CDR3 sequences were shared between patients and controls but appeared highly expressed in patients and within their immunodominant clones. Between patients and healthy controls, no significant difference in CD8+ Simpson's diversity was found (P=0.060).

Profiling of TCR beta VDJ combinations and CDR3 sequences used genomic DNA as the template. TCR repertoire sequencing was run on an Illumina HiSeq 2000. The authors processed their data as follows. Repertoires were assessed using TRBV/TRBJ rearrangement plots, CDR3 size and DJ length profiles, and Simpson's diversity index. The most abundant DNA sequence in the deep sequencing data was defined as the immunodominant clone. CDR3 amino acid sequences were screened for sharing across subjects and were compared with published repertoires and the VDJdb database. The public reads were run again by TCRdb, first through fastp at Q25 and then through MiXCR, and only productive beta chains were kept. Identical CDR3 protein sequences are pooled into one entry, listed with their most common genes and DNA. TCRdb's processing, not the authors' own work, is the source of the V and J calls. The sample records around 500,000 distinct CDR3 sequences, roughly 34% of which are singletons. The ten largest account for roughly 0.8% of the sample.

Flow cytometry had shown CD8+CD57+ cell expansion in the patients selected for sequencing. Every patient had severe acquired aplastic anemia, diagnosed using the International Study of Aplastic Anemia and Agranulocytosis and Camitta criteria. Patients had received no therapy at the time of blood sampling. The study deep-sequenced TCR repertoires of sorted CD4+ and CD8+ blood T cells from severe aplastic anemia patients and healthy subjects. In the USA, patient enrollment took place under clinicaltrials.gov protocols 00001620, 01623167, 00001397, 00071045, 00081523 and 00961064. Ficoll-Paque density gradient centrifugation was used to isolate peripheral blood mononuclear cells. Before DNA extraction, CD4+ and CD8+ T cells were sorted with FACS or magnetic beads. Sequenced input: sorted CD4+, CD8+, or CD8+CD57+ T cells (not recorded which) from PBMCs. This clonotype was sampled from a human donor with aplastic anemia.

CDR3 protein: CASSLDGMASEQFF. The bases read TGCGCCAGCAGCTTGGACGGGATGGCGAGCGAGCAGTTCTTC. The sequence links TRBV5-1 to TRBJ2-1; TRBD2 is perhaps the D gene, given 5 matching bases. From the germline V gene, CDR1 is SGHRS and CDR2 is YFSETQ. The trim is 0 bases for V and 10 bases for J, with a gap of 14 bases between the germline ends. Including cysteine and phenylalanine, the CDR3 has 14 amino acids. Kept here is only the CDR3 DNA, which spans 42 bases and is read in frame from base 1.